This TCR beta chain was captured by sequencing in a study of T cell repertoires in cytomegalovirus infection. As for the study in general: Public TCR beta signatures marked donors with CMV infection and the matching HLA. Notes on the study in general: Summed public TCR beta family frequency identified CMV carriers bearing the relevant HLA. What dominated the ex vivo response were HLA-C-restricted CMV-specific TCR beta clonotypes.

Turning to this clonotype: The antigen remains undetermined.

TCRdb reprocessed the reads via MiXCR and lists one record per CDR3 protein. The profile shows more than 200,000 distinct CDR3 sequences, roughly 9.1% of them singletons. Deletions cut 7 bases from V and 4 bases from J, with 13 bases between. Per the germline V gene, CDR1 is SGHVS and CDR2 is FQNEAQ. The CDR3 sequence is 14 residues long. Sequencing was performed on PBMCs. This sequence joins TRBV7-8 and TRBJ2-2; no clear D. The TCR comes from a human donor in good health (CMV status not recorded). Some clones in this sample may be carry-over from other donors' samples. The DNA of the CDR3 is TGTGCCAGCACCCACGGGTCCCTCACCGGGGAGCTGTTTTTT. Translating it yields CASTHGSLTGELFF.